This T cell receptor beta chain was sequenced during a study of cytomegalovirus exposure and HLA in healthy donors. Germline CDR1 SGHKS, CDR2 YYEKEE (reference sequence). This CDR3 spans 13 amino acids. Trimming took 0 bases from V and 6 from J, leaving 7 bases between them. Produced via immunoSEQ multiplex PCR; TCRdb's table is partial and in-frame only. The table lists 200,000 to 250,000 clones, approximately 80% of them singletons. The sequenced material came from PBMCs. The chain has TRBV5-5 and TRBJ1-5; D unresolved. The sequence came from a woman in her 30s in good health and CMV-seropositive. CDR3 bases: TGTGCCAGCAGCTTGGGTGGGATTCAGCCCCAGCATTTT. Protein sequence: CASSLGGIQPQHF.